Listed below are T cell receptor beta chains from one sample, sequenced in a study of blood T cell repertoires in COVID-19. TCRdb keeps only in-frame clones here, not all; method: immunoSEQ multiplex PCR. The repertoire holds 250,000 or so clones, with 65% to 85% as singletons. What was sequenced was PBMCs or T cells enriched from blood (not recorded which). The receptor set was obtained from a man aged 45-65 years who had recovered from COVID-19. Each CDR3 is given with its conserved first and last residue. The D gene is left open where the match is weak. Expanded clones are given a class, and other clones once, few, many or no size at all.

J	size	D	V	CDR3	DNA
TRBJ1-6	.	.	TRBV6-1	CASSETGSWNSPLHF	TGTGCCAGCAGTGAAACGGGGTCCTGGAATTCACCCCTCCACTTT
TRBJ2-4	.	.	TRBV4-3	CASSQEGGNIQYF	TGCGCCAGCAGCCAAGAGGGAGGAAACATTCAGTACTTC
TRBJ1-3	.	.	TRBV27	CARSGFHSGNTIYF	TGTGCCAGGTCAGGGTTTCACTCTGGAAACACCATATATTTT
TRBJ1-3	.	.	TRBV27	CASSLGRGPGNTIYF	TGTGCCAGCAGTTTAGGTAGGGGCCCGGGAAACACCATATATTTT
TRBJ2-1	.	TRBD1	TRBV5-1	CASGSRTGGFEQFF	TGCGCCAGCGGATCAAGGACAGGGGGCTTTGAGCAGTTCTTC
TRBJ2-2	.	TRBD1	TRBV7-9	CASSSPGQRTGELFF	TGTGCCAGCAGCTCGCCGGGACAGCGGACCGGGGAGCTGTTTTTT
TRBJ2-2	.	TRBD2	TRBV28	CASSLGGRAKNGELFF	TGTGCCAGCAGTTTAGGCGGGAGGGCTAAGAACGGGGAGCTGTTTTTT
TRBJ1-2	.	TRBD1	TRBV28	CASTLPDRVDGYTF	TGTGCCAGCACCCTCCCCGACAGGGTTGATGGCTACACCTTC
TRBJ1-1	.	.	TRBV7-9	CASSSPGGSGIDAFF	TGTGCCAGCAGTTCCCCGGGTGGATCCGGAATCGACGCTTTCTTT
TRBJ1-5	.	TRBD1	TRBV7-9	CASSRTGDSNQPQHF	TGTGCCAGCAGCCGTACAGGGGATAGCAATCAGCCCCAGCATTTT
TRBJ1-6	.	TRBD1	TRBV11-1	CASSLGDRRNSPLHF	TGTGCCAGCAGCTTAGGGGACAGGAGGAATTCACCCCTCCACTTT
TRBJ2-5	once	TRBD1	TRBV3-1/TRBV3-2	CASSQDRTGWETQYF	TGTGCCAGCAGCCAAGACCGGACAGGGTGGGAGACCCAGTACTTC
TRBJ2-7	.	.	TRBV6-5	CASSSLAGYEQYF	TGTGCCAGCAGTTCTCTAGCTGGGTACGAGCAGTACTTC
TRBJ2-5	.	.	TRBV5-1	CASSLGGPYQETQYF	TGCGCCAGCAGCTTGGGGGGCCCGTACCAAGAGACCCAGTACTTC
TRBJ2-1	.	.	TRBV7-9	CASSLGGARPYNEQFF	TGTGCCAGCAGCTTAGGGGGCGCCCGCCCCTACAATGAGCAGTTCTTC
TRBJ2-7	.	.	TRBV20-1	CSASKGGQYF	TGCAGTGCTAGTAAGGGAGGGCAGTACTTC
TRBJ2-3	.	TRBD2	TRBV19	CASRPRGGVRGDTQYF	TGTGCCAGTAGGCCCCGGGGAGGGGTGAGGGGAGATACGCAGTATTTT
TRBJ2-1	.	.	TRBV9	CASSVALDGNEQFF	TGTGCCAGCAGCGTAGCCCTAGATGGGAATGAGCAGTTCTTC
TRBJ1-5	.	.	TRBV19	CASRLSGIQSNQPQHF	TGTGCCAGTAGACTATCGGGGATTCAGAGCAATCAGCCCCAGCATTTT
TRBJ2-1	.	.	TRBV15	CATSDYLGGSSYNEQFF	TGTGCCACCAGCGACTACCTGGGCGGAAGCTCCTACAATGAGCAGTTCTTC
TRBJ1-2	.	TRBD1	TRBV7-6	CASSAYRGHNYGYTF	TGTGCCAGCAGCGCATACAGGGGTCATAACTATGGCTACACCTTC
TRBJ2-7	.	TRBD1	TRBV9	CASSGGDRVNEQYF	TGTGCCAGCAGCGGAGGGGACAGGGTGAACGAGCAGTACTTC
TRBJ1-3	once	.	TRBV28	CASKQGSRNTIYF	TGTGCCAGTAAACAGGGATCGAGAAACACCATATATTTT